Listed here are 6 T cell receptor beta chains from one sample, sequenced in a study of blood T cell repertoires in COVID-19. Measured with immunoSEQ multiplex PCR; TCRdb has only the in-frame clones, and not every one. The table shows roughly 250,000 clones, with roughly 80% occurring only once. The source material was PBMCs or T cells enriched from blood (not recorded which). The receptors derive from a woman aged 40 to 55 who had been exposed to COVID-19.

This chain connects TRBV10-3 to TRBJ2-7; TRBD1 might be the D (6 bases). This CDR3 spans 13 amino acids. With 3 bases removed from V and 2 bases from J, the gap between germline ends came to 8 bases. Germline CDR1 is ENHRY and CDR2 is SYGVKD. The CDR3 nucleotides read TGTGCCATCAGTGAAGGGGGAACCTACGAGCAGTACTTC. This gives the protein CAISEGGTYEQYF.

The chain links TRBV7-2 to TRBJ2-3; no firm D call. Germline CDR1 is SGHTA and CDR2 is FQGNSA. The CDR3 loop spans 13 amino acids. Trimming stripped 1 base from V and 8 bases from J, with 10 bases between. The CDR3 here is CASSLDSTATQYF. CDR3 nucleotides: TGTGCCAGCAGCTTAGACAGTACCGCTACGCAGTATTTT. The variable domain in full, completed from reference TRBV7-2 and TRBJ2-3, reads GAGVSQSPSNKVTEKGKDVELRCDPISGHTALYWYRQSLGQGLEFLIYFQGNSAPDKSGLPSDRFSAERTGGSVSTLTIQRTQQEDSAVYLCASSLDSTATQYFGPGTRLTVL.

V usage is TRBV4-1 and J usage is TRBJ1-6; D perhaps matches TRBD1 (5 bases). CDR1 is MGHRA and CDR2 is YSYEKL in the germline V gene. The CDR3 covers 18 residues. V was shortened by 0 bases and J by 11 bases, with 23 bases between the two germline ends. The CDR3 is CASSQEGAVGRSGTPLHF. The CDR3 DNA reads as TGCGCCAGCAGCCAAGAAGGGGCGGTAGGGAGGTCGGGGACACCCCTCCACTTT.

This clone was seen at least ten times. The J gene is TRBJ1-2, the V gene TRBV4-2, with 7 positions matching TRBD1. This CDR3 has 20 residues. Germline lookup yields CDR1 LGHNA and CDR2 YNFKEQ. Trimming at V came to 0 bases and at J to 0 bases, leaving 16 bases not matched to a gene. The CDR3, as DNA: TGTGCCAGCAGCCAAGATTGGGGGGACAGACGGTCCACAGCTAACTATGGCTACACCTTC. The encoded protein is CASSQDWGDRRSTANYGYTF.

This clone appeared a few times. The chain carries TRBV7-8 and TRBJ1-1, with 7 bases matching TRBD1. This CDR3 region has 13 residues. Losses at the gene ends were 4 bases for V and 7 bases for J; bases not matched to a gene: 6. Germline V CDR1 and CDR2: SGHVS, FQNEAQ. The CDR3 nucleotides are TGTGCCAGCAGCTCTTCACAGGGGTTTGAAGCTTTCTTT. Residues: CASSSSQGFEAFF.

The J gene is TRBJ1-4, the V gene TRBV19; D not resolved. The germline CDR1 and CDR2 sequences are LNHDA and SQIVND (reference sequence). The CDR3 consists of 14 residues. Between the trimmed V and J ends, which lost 5 bases and 8 bases, there was a span of 15 bases. The CDR3 region has the DNA TGTGCCAGTAGTCCCCGATCCGGTCGGGAAAAACTGTTTTTT. It is translated as CASSPRSGREKLFF.